A selection of T cell receptor beta chains follows, all from one sample in a study of blood T cell repertoires in COVID-19. Sequencing was performed with immunoSEQ multiplex PCR; in TCRdb, only in-frame clones are kept and a portion is missing. The data contain some 250,000 clones, around 90% of them singletons. The specimen sequenced was peripheral blood. The source is a young woman with acute or convalescent COVID-19. The CDR3 runs from the conserved cysteine through the conserved F or W. The order of the fields is J gene, D gene, V gene, CDR3 protein, CDR3 DNA. The D gene is left open where the match is weak.

TRBJ1-1,TRBD1,TRBV30,CAWSSRGQTEAFF,TGTGCCTGGAGTTCCAGGGGGCAGACTGAAGCTTTCTTT
TRBJ1-2,NA,TRBV6-5,CASSPTGGAYGYTF,TGTGCCAGCAGTCCCACGGGGGGGGCCTATGGCTACACCTTC
TRBJ2-5,TRBD1,TRBV7-2,CASSPRGRAGGAETQYF,TGTGCCAGCAGCCCCAGGGGGCGGGCAGGGGGCGCGGAGACCCAGTACTTC
TRBJ2-2,NA,TRBV15,CATSRGRRNIGELFF,TGTGCCACCAGCAGAGGTCGGCGGAATATCGGGGAGCTGTTTTTT
TRBJ2-7,NA,TRBV7-9,CASSSGRTYEQYF,TGTGCCAGCAGTTCCGGGAGAACCTACGAGCAGTACTTC
TRBJ2-7,NA,TRBV11-2,CASSLQGPGEQYF,TGTGCCAGCAGCTTACAGGGGCCAGGCGAGCAGTACTTC
TRBJ2-3,NA,TRBV15,CATSREAGRGTDTQYF,TGTGCCACCAGCAGAGAGGCGGGTAGGGGCACAGATACGCAGTATTTT
TRBJ1-2,NA,TRBV3-1/TRBV3-2,CASSQDPRTANYGYTF,TGTGCCAGCAGCCAAGATCCCCGTACAGCTAACTATGGCTACACCTTC
TRBJ1-2,NA,TRBV19,CASSIGAGVLYGYTF,TGTGCCAGTAGTATAGGGGCAGGGGTACTCTATGGCTACACCTTC
TRBJ2-1,NA,TRBV10-3,CAISSGEGRNEQFF,TGTGCCATCAGTTCAGGGGAGGGACGTAATGAGCAGTTCTTC
TRBJ2-2,TRBD1,TRBV3-1/TRBV3-2,CASSETGISTGELFF,TGTGCCAGCAGCGAGACAGGGATAAGCACCGGGGAGCTGTTTTTT